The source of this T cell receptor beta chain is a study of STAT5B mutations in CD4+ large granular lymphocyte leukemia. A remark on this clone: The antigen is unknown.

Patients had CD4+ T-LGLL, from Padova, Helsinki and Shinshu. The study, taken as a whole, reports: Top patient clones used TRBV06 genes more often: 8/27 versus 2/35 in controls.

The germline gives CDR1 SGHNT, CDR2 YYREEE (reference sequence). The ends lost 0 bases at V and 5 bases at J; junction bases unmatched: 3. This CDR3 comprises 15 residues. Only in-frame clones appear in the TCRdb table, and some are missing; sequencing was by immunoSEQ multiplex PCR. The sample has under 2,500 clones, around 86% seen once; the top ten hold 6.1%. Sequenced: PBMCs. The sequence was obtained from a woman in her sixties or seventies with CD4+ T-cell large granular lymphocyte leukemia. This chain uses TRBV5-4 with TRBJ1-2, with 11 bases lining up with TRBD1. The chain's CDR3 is CASSLDGTGGYGYTF. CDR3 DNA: TGTGCCAGCAGCTTGGACGGGACAGGGGGTTATGGCTACACCTTC.